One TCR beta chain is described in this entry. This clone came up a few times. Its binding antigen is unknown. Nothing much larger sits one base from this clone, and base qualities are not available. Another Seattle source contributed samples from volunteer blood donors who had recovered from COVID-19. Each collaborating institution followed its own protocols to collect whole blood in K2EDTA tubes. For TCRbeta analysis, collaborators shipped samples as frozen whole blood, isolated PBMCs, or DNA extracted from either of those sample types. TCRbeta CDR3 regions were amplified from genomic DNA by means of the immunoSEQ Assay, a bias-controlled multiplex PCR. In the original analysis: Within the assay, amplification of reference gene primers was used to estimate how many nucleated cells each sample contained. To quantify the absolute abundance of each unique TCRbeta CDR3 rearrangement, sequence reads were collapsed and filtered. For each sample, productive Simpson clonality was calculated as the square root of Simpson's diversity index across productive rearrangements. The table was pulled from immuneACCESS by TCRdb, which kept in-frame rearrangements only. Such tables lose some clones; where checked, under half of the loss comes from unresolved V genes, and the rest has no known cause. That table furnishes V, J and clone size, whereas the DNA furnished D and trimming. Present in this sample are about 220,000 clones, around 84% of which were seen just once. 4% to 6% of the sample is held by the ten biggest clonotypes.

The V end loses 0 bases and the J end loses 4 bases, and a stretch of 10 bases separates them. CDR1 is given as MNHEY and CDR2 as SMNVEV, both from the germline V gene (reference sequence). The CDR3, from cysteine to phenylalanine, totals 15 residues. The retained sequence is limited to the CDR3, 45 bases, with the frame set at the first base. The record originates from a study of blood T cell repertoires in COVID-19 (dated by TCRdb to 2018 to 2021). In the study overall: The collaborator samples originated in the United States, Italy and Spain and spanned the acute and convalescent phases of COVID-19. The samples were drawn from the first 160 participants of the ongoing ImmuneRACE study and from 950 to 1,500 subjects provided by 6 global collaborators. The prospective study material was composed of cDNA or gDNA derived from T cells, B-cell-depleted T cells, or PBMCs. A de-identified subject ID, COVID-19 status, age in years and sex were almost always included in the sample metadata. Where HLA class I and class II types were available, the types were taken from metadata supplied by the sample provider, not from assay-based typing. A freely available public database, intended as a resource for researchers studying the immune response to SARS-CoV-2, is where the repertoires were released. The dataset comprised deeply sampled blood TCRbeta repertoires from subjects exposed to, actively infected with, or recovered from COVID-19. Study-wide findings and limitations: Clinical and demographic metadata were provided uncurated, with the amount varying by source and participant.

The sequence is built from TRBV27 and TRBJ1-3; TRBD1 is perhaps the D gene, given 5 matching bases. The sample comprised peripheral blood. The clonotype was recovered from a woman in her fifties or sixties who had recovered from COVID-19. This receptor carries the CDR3 CASSLSARTGNTIYF. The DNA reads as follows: TGTGCCAGCAGTTTATCGGCTCGGACAGGAAACACCATATATTTT.